This paragraph reports one TCR beta chain. Its antigen is still unknown. The junction shows a germline mismatch at one end, possibly a read error. The gene names given are mouse names. The entry originates in a study of CD8+ T cells in alopecia areata. As for the study in general: Donors of skin were C3H/HeJ mice aged about 6-12 months with spontaneous alopecia, and recipients were roughly 6-11-week-old female C3H/HeJ mice.

Whole-study findings and limits: Lesional scalp, notably in alopecia totalis/universalis, had clonality above that of normal scalp. Scalp specimens additionally yield sequences from normal skin's resident alphabeta T cells.

A panel of CD4, CD8alpha, NKG2D, NKG2ACE and other markers served to sort pooled cutaneous lymph node cells. After isolation, RNA underwent reverse transcription to generate cDNA as the sequencing template. Libraries were prepared by immunoSEQ multiplex PCR; TCRdb keeps only in-frame clonotypes and omits some of them. The record shows about 300,000 clones for this sample, with no singletons present. Sequencing was performed on CD4+ T cells sorted from a lymph node. The sequence derives from a C3H/HeJ mouse with alopecia areata. For the strain, the MHC haplotype given is H2-k.

Here the CDR3 reads CASNDPRGANTGQLYF. CDR3 bases read: TGTGCCAGCAATGATCCCCGGGGGGCAAACACCGGG. V gene TRBV13-1 combines with J gene TRBJ2-2, with a possible D match to TRBD2 (6 bases). The read terminates 4 residues before the CDR3 end, so the remaining end is supplied by the germline J gene. The CDR3 spans 16 residues. Germline values: CDR1 NSHNY, CDR2 SYGAGN.